This T cell receptor (beta chain) was obtained from a study of blood T cell repertoires in COVID-19. At the level of the study: PBMCs, B-cell-depleted T cells, or T cells were the source of the cDNA or gDNA that made up the material.

The CDR3 is 17 amino acids. The V gene's germline CDR1 is MNHNY and CDR2 SVGAGI (reference sequence). With 5 bases clipped from V and 1 base from J, the junction kept 6 bases outside the gene matches. Per the study methods: How many nucleated cells were present was estimated from reference gene primer amplification. Generated by immunoSEQ multiplex PCR, the TCRdb table keeps only in-frame clones and is missing some. The V and J calls and clone size are taken from that table; D and trimming were inferred from the DNA. The sample carries approximately 160,000 clones, approximately 82% recorded once. Enrollees, roughly 18 to 90 years old, lived in approximately 25 US areas. Participants' own reports of clinical history determined their cohort assignment.

The receptor was isolated from a woman aged 45-60 years who had recovered from COVID-19. Sample: PBMCs or T cells enriched from blood (not recorded which). This chain uses TRBV6-6 with TRBJ2-2, with TRBD2 matching 11 bases. CDR3 sequence (DNA): TGTGCCAGCAGTAGATCTAGCGGGGGGAAGAACACCGGGGAGCTGTTTTTT. Amino acids: CASSRSSGGKNTGELFF.